A single sample is the source of the 10 T cell receptor beta chains below, sequenced in a study of blood T cell repertoires in COVID-19. Data came from immunoSEQ multiplex PCR; TCRdb stores just in-frame clones and leaves some out. Of approximately 94,000 clones in the sample, roughly 84% were seen once. The sequenced sample was peripheral blood. The origin of the receptors is a human donor in a cohort sampled during active COVID-19.

The rearrangement joins TRBV18 to TRBJ2-3; 9 positions agree with TRBD1. The V segment lost 4 bases and the J segment 2 bases; nucleotides outside the gene matches: 4. The V gene's germline CDR1 is KGHSH and CDR2 LQKENI. The CDR3 consists of 15 residues. In nucleotides, the CDR3 is TGTGCCAGCTCACGGGACAGGGTTTACACAGATACGCAGTATTTT. This sequence encodes CASSRDRVYTDTQYF.

The V call is TRBV11-2, the J call TRBJ1-1; possible D gene TRBD1, 6 bases. Germline V gene lookup returns CDR1 SGHAT and CDR2 FQNNGV. The CDR3 contains 13 residues. Trimming removed 6 bases from V and 4 bases from J, with 12 bases in between. In DNA form, the CDR3 reads TGTGCCAGCAGTCCTACCAGGGGCACTGAAGCTTTCTTT. Encoded protein: CASSPTRGTEAFF.

The CDR3 sequence is CASTPFMAGANVLTF. The CDR3 DNA sequence: TGTGCCAGCACCCCTTTTATGGCCGGGGCCAACGTCCTGACTTTC. V and J are TRBV6-6 and TRBJ2-6; no firm D call. Germline-derived CDR1 and CDR2 are MNHNY and SVGAGI (reference sequence). V was clipped by 7 bases and J by 4 bases, with 14 bases between them. The CDR3 spans 15 residues.

The chain couples TRBV4-1 to TRBJ1-1; TRBD1 agrees at 7 bases. Germline values: CDR1 MGHRA, CDR2 YSYEKL. V was clipped by 3 bases and J by 4 bases; unmatched bases: 17. There are 18 residues in the CDR3. Here the CDR3 DNA reads TGCGCCAGCAGCCAGCAACCGGGACAGCTAATTGGGGGCACTGAAGCTTTCTTT. This translates into CASSQQPGQLIGGTEAFF.

This rearrangement joins TRBV30 to TRBJ1-5, with 10 bases that match TRBD1. J was trimmed by 5 bases and V by 3 bases; bases with no gene match: 4. Germline values: CDR1 GTSNPN, CDR2 SVGIG (reference sequence). This CDR3 spans 14 amino acids. The CDR3 region is CAWRGQGPYQPQHF. In DNA form, the CDR3 reads TGTGCCTGGAGGGGACAGGGGCCCTATCAGCCCCAGCATTTT.

The CDR3 region is CASRTGTGNQPQHF. CDR3 sequence (DNA): TGCGCCAGCAGAACCGGGACTGGAAATCAGCCCCAGCATTTT. The V and J genes are TRBV5-1 and TRBJ1-5, with D possibly being TRBD1 (5 bases). Germline CDR1 SGHRS, CDR2 YFSETQ. V lost 5 bases and J 4 bases, leaving 13 bases between the germline ends. There are 14 residues in the CDR3. The full variable domain, rest sourced from reference TRBV5-1 and TRBJ1-5, is KAGVTQTPRYLIKTRGQQVTLSCSPISGHRSVSWYQQTPGQGLQFLFEYFSETQRNKGNFPGRFSGRQFSNSRSEMNVSTLELGDSALYLCASRTGTGNQPQHFGDGTRLSIL.

This clone has just a few counts. The J gene is TRBJ2-1, the V gene TRBV6-6; TRBD2 is a possible D gene (5 bases). Trimming removed 2 bases at V and 10 bases at J, with 12 bases between. The germline CDR1 and CDR2 sequences are MNHNY and SVGAGI (reference sequence). The length of the CDR3 is 13 residues. The CDR3 DNA is TGTGCCAGCAGTTACGTTCCGGGCGGGGAGCAGTTCTTC. Amino acid sequence: CASSYVPGGEQFF.

The genes are TRBV19 and TRBJ1-5; TRBD1 agrees at 7 bases. The CDR3 runs to 14 residues. V dropped 3 bases and J dropped 7; count of bases not matched to a gene: 6. CDR1 is LNHDA, CDR2 SQIVND, per germline (reference sequence). The CDR3 DNA reads as TGTGCCAGTAGTATTCCCAGGGGGATGCAGCCCCAGCATTTT. It translates to CASSIPRGMQPQHF.

This rearrangement joins TRBV27 to TRBJ1-2; 8 bases align to TRBD1. The germline V gene has CDR1 MNHEY and CDR2 SMNVEV (reference sequence). The CDR3 totals 15 residues. V gave up 5 bases and J gave up 4 bases; unmatched junction bases: 9. In DNA form, the CDR3 reads TGTGCCAGCAGTGTCCGACAGGGGAACACCTATGGCTACACCTTC. Protein: CASSVRQGNTYGYTF.

As concerns this clone: The same CDR3 can be traced to other DNA sequences in this sample. This chain connects TRBV4-3 to TRBJ2-7; maybe TRBD1 (5 bases). The ends were cut back, 4 bases at V and 3 bases at J, with 10 bases in the middle. This CDR3 comprises 13 residues. The germline V gene encodes CDR1 LGHNA and CDR2 YSLEER. The DNA of the CDR3 is TGCGCCAGCAGCCCCAGGGTGGGCTACGAGCAGTACTTC. Translation gives CASSPRVGYEQYF.